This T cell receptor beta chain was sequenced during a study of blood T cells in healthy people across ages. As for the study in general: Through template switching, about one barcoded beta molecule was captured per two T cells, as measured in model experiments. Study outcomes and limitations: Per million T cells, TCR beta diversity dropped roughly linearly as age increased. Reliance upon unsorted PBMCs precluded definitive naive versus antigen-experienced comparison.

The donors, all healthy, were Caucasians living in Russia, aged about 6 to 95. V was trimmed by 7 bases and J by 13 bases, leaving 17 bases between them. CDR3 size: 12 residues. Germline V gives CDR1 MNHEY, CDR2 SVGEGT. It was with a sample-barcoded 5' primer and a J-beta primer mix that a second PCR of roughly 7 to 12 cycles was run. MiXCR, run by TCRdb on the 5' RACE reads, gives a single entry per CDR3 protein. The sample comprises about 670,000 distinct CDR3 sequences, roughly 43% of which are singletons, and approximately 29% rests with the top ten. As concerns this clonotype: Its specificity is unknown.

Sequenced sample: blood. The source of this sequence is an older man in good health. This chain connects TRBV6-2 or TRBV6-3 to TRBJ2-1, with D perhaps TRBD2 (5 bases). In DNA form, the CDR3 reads TGTGCCAGCACTCCGAACCGGGAAATCCAGTTCTTC. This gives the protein CASTPNREIQFF.